This T cell receptor (beta chain) stems from a study of regulatory T cells in long-lasting Graves disease. Assembly of TCR beta libraries relied on iRepertoire HTBI primers together with Arm-PCR of CDR3 regions. Using its own MiXCR run on the multiplex PCR reads, TCRdb lists one record per CDR3 protein. The data show more than 300,000 distinct CDR3 sequences, with about 17% seen just once and 20% to 25% held by the top ten. There are many counts of this clonotype. Time point defined: newly diagnosed GD, antithyroid drugs for less than 3 months. RNA isolated from PBMCs was used to make the TCR library. CDR3 length: 13 residues. Germline CDR1 SQVTM, CDR2 ANQGSEA. Trimming removed 4 bases at V and 1 base at J, with 10 bases between. The same specimen was also included in a second study, on T cells in Graves' hyperthyroidism and ophthalmopathy.

The sequenced sample was peripheral blood mononuclear cells (PBMCs), obtained at new diagnosis, from a patient treated with antithyroid drugs. This TCR derives from a woman aged 18-29 years with Graves disease. The chain has TRBV29-1 and TRBJ2-5; D is ambiguous. CDR3 coding DNA: TGCAGCGTTGCCCTGGTGGCCCAAGAGACCCAGTACTTC. Its translation: CSVALVAQETQYF.